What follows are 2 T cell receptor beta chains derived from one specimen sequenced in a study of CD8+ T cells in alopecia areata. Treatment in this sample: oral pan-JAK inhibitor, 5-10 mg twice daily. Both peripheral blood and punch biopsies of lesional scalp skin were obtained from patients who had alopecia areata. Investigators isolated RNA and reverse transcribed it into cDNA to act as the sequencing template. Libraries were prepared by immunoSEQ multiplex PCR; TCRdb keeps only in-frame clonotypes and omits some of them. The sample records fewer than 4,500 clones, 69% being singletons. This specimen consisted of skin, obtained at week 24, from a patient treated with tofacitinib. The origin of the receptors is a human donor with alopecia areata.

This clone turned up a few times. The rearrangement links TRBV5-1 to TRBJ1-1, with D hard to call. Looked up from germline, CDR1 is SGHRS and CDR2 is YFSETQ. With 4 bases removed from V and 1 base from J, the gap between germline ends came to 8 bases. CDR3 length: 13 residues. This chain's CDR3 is CASSGRSNTEAFF. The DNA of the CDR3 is TGCGCCAGCAGCGGCAGGTCGAACACTGAAGCTTTCTTT.

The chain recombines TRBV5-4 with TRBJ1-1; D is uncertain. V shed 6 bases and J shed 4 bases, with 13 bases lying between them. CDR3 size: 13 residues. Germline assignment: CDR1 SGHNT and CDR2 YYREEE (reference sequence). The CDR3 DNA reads TGTGCCAGCACGTCCAGCCCGGGCACTGAAGCTTTCTTT. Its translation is CASTSSPGTEAFF.